Listed below are T cell receptor beta chains from one sample, sequenced in a study of immune heterogeneity within non-small cell lung tumors. TCRdb fed the multiplex PCR reads into MiXCR, producing one record per CDR3 protein. Altogether roughly 2,900 distinct CDR3 sequences are present, 20% to 30% being singletons, with the ten largest covering about 16%. Sequencing was done on a sample of lung tumor tissue. These receptors all stem from a female donor with non-small cell lung cancer. Each CDR3 is given without its conserved first and last residue.

v_gene: TRBV15
CDR3aa: ATSRTGTSGSGAKNIQY

v_gene: TRBV6-1
CDR3aa: ASSTPGQGARNTEAF

v_gene: TRBV20-1
CDR3aa: SASGQRYEQY

v_gene: TRBV12-3/TRBV12-4
CDR3aa: ASSLRETQY

v_gene: TRBV9
CDR3aa: ASSASGGAAGTDTQY

v_gene: TRBV10-1
CDR3aa: ASSLAGTSGYNEQF

v_gene: TRBV15
CDR3aa: ATRAGTGTYEQY

v_gene: TRBV2
CDR3aa: ASSASSGSSYEQY

v_gene: TRBV12-3/TRBV12-4
CDR3aa: ASSLRTSGSNEQF

v_gene: TRBV3-1
CDR3aa: ASSQDGYT

v_gene: TRBV7-8
CDR3aa: ASSRTADPVFTEAF

v_gene: TRBV11-3
CDR3aa: ASSFARREGSDEQF

v_gene: TRBV6-1
CDR3aa: ASWGGTGLGQPQH

v_gene: TRBV2
CDR3aa: ASSERVFFDPVNTEAF

v_gene: TRBV11-3
CDR3aa: ASSLDRGGGGNEQF

v_gene: TRBV5-1
CDR3aa: ASSLGLAGDEQY

v_gene: TRBV6-1
CDR3aa: ASRPYDRDEQY

v_gene: TRBV9
CDR3aa: ASSVDVGEQY

v_gene: TRBV15
CDR3aa: ATSPGACSTDTQY

v_gene: TRBV30
CDR3aa: AWSVMASQENQY

v_gene: TRBV16
CDR3aa: ASSQAPARGDQPQH